At least ten counts were recorded for the clone carrying this T cell receptor beta chain. The antigen remains undetermined. The study's findings and limits: The TCR gene usage of tumor memory CD4+ T cells clustered together with blood and lymph node memory CD4+ cells and with lymph node naive CD4+ cells.

TCRdb re-analysed the 5' RACE reads in MiXCR, keeping a single row per CDR3 protein. The data show some 54,000 distinct CDR3 sequences, more than 15% seen once. The V end was cut by 5 bases, the J end by 7 bases, with 8 bases between. The germline V gene encodes CDR1 SGHRS and CDR2 YFSETQ. The CDR3 loop spans 11 amino acids. Naive CD4+ T cells were purified with Tregs depleted by CD25. The genes are TRBV5-1 and TRBJ2-3; D not resolved. This TCR came from a female donor with breast cancer. Sequencing used naive CD4+ T cells sorted from blood. This sample's subset: naive CD4+ T cells, CD4+CD45RA+CD25-. CDR3: CASSRVNTQYF. CDR3 nucleotides: TGCGCCAGCAGTCGCGTGAATACGCAGTATTTT.